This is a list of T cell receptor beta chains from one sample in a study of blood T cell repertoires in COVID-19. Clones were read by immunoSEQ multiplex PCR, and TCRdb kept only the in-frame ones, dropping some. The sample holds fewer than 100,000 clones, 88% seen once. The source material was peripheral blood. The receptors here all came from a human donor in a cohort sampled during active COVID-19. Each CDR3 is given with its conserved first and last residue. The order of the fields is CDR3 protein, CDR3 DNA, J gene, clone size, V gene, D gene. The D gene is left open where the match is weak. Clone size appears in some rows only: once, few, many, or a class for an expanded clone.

CATSEAGTGVQPQHF | TGTGCCACCAGTGAGGCCGGGACAGGGGTCCAGCCCCAGCATTTT | TRBJ1-5 | - | TRBV24-1 | TRBD1
CASGLVLTASYEQYF | TGTGCTAGTGGTTTGGTACTTACCGCGTCCTACGAGCAGTACTTC | TRBJ2-7 | - | TRBV12-5 | -
CASSQASGGGFEQYF | TGTGCCAGCAGCCAAGCATCAGGGGGCGGGTTCGAGCAGTACTTC | TRBJ2-7 | - | TRBV3-1/TRBV3-2 | TRBD1
CASSEAGTGRQPQHF | TGTGCCAGCAGTGAAGCCGGGACAGGACGGCAGCCCCAGCATTTT | TRBJ1-5 | - | TRBV2 | TRBD1
CASSLGGTSGRRGPQETQYF | TGTGCCAGCAGCTTAGGTGGGACTAGCGGGAGAAGGGGCCCCCAAGAGACCCAGTACTTC | TRBJ2-5 | - | TRBV7-3 | TRBD2
CASSPGQLNTEAFF | TGTGCCAGCAGCCCGGGACAGTTGAACACTGAAGCTTTCTTT | TRBJ1-1 | - | TRBV7-9 | TRBD1
CASSGDRGREQYF | TGTGCCAGCAGCGGTGACAGGGGGCGCGAGCAGTACTTC | TRBJ2-7 | - | TRBV9 | TRBD1
CASSRDRGVYYGYTF | TGTGCCAGCAGCAGGGACAGGGGGGTTTACTATGGCTACACCTTC | TRBJ1-2 | - | TRBV7-9 | TRBD1
CASSLAGGIVADTQYF | TGTGCCAGCAGTCTAGCGGGGGGGATCGTCGCAGATACGCAGTATTTT | TRBJ2-3 | once | TRBV5-4 | TRBD2
CATSEARGQGADEQFF | TGTGCCACCAGTGAAGCAAGGGGACAGGGGGCCGATGAGCAGTTCTTC | TRBJ2-1 | - | TRBV24-1 | TRBD1
CASSLTPGSNTIYF | TGTGCCAGCAGCTTAACGCCCGGGTCCAACACCATATATTTT | TRBJ1-3 | - | TRBV7-2 | -
CASAPGEWEGYTF | TGTGCCAGCGCCCCGGGGGAGTGGGAGGGCTACACCTTC | TRBJ1-2 | - | TRBV3-1/TRBV3-2 | -
CSVNPGLLIQETQYF | TGCAGCGTTAACCCGGGACTACTGATCCAAGAGACCCAGTACTTC | TRBJ2-5 | - | TRBV29-1 | TRBD2
CSASRGGTNYGYTF | TGCAGTGCTAGTAGGGGGGGAACTAACTATGGCTACACCTTC | TRBJ1-2 | once | TRBV20-1 | -
CASSPRETVPPYEQYF | TGTGCCAGCTCACCAAGAGAGACAGTCCCCCCCTACGAGCAGTACTTC | TRBJ2-7 | few | TRBV18 | -
CASSQGTSGDTQYF | TGTGCCAGCAGCCAGGGAACCTCGGGGGATACGCAGTATTTT | TRBJ2-3 | - | TRBV3-1/TRBV3-2 | -
CASSLGGYNEQFF | TGTGCCAGCTCATTAGGAGGCTACAATGAGCAGTTCTTC | TRBJ2-1 | - | TRBV18 | -
CASSTGTSGGAEFF | TGTGCCAGCAGTACCGGGACTAGCGGGGGGGCAGAGTTCTTC | TRBJ2-1 | - | TRBV6-2/TRBV6-3 | TRBD2
CASSQAVSEQFF | TGTGCCAGCAGCCAAGCCGTTAGTGAGCAGTTCTTC | TRBJ2-1 | - | TRBV3-1/TRBV3-2 | -
CASSQGAAQYF | TGTGCCAGCAGCCAAGGGGCAGCGCAGTATTTT | TRBJ2-3 | - | TRBV3-1/TRBV3-2 | -
CASSSLGGGNSPLHF | TGTGCCAGCAGTTCCCTAGGGGGTGGCAATTCACCCCTCCACTTT | TRBJ1-6 | - | TRBV27 | -
CASSYTSGQETQYF | TGTGCCAGCAGCTATACTAGCGGCCAAGAGACCCAGTACTTC | TRBJ2-5 | - | TRBV5-8 | TRBD2
CASSIQGMGQPQHF | TGTGCCAGCAGCATACAGGGGATGGGTCAGCCCCAGCATTTT | TRBJ1-5 | - | TRBV28 | TRBD1